This is a list of T cell receptor beta chains from one sample in a study of T cell responses to AZD1222 COVID-19 vaccine. Produced via immunoSEQ multiplex PCR; TCRdb's table is partial and in-frame only. Here the sample spans roughly 77,000 clones, 70% to 90% being singletons. This material consisted of peripheral blood, taken on day 0 of MenACWY control vaccination. These receptors came from an adult in good health. Both conserved end residues are part of each CDR3. A D gene is named only where the DNA matches it firmly.

CDR3	DNA	J	D	V
CAISADSAKNIQYF	TGTGCCATCAGTGCCGACAGTGCCAAAAACATTCAGTACTTC	TRBJ2-4	NA	TRBV10-3
CASSLVSSEQFF	TGTGCCAGCAGTTTAGTCAGCAGTGAGCAGTTCTTC	TRBJ2-1	NA	TRBV12-3/TRBV12-4
CASSLFAGGPKNEQYF	TGTGCCAGCAGCTTATTTGCAGGGGGTCCTAAAAACGAGCAGTACTTC	TRBJ2-7	TRBD1	TRBV7-9
CASSLSTGPNSPLHF	TGCGCCAGCAGCTTGTCGACAGGGCCAAATTCACCCCTCCACTTT	TRBJ1-6	TRBD1	TRBV5-1
CASSYDRTSGDQETQYF	TGTGCCAGCAGCTATGATAGGACTAGCGGGGACCAAGAGACCCAGTACTTC	TRBJ2-5	TRBD2	TRBV5-6
CASSLAQGLGPQHF	TGCGCCAGCAGCTTGGCCCAGGGGCTGGGGCCCCAGCATTTT	TRBJ1-5	NA	TRBV5-1
CASSQEWTGTTDYEQYF	TGTGCCAGCAGCCAAGAATGGACAGGGACGACGGACTACGAGCAGTACTTC	TRBJ2-7	TRBD1	TRBV3-1/TRBV3-2
CASSLAVGRTEAFF	TGTGCCAGCAGCTTGGCTGTGGGAAGGACTGAAGCTTTCTTT	TRBJ1-1	NA	TRBV5-4
CASSKLLAGAETQYF	TGTGCCAGCAGTAAATTACTAGCGGGGGCGGAGACCCAGTACTTC	TRBJ2-5	TRBD2	TRBV2
CASSQDRMTSSYEQYF	TGTGCCAGCAGCCAAGATAGGATGACTAGCTCCTACGAGCAGTACTTC	TRBJ2-7	NA	TRBV4-2
CASSLGVVITQYF	TGTGCCAGCAGCCTCGGGGTGGTAATAACCCAGTACTTC	TRBJ2-5	NA	TRBV6-2/TRBV6-3
CASSGTGDSSRNTIYF	TGCGCCAGCAGCGGGACAGGGGATTCCTCTAGAAACACCATATATTTT	TRBJ1-3	TRBD1	TRBV5-1
CASSEARRSSGNTIYF	TGTGCCAGCAGTGAAGCTCGACGGAGCTCTGGAAACACCATATATTTT	TRBJ1-3	NA	TRBV6-1
CASSLREGSGYNSPLHF	TGCGCCAGCAGCCTCAGAGAGGGGTCTGGCTATAATTCACCCCTCCACTTT	TRBJ1-6	NA	TRBV4-1
CASSVDAGQGNQPQHF	TGTGCCAGCAGCGTAGACGCTGGACAGGGCAATCAGCCCCAGCATTTT	TRBJ1-5	TRBD1	TRBV9
CASSSGIDGYGYTF	TGTGCCAGCAGTTCAGGGATAGATGGGTATGGCTACACCTTC	TRBJ1-2	NA	TRBV27
CASSSRGSWGNTEAFF	TGTGCCAGCAGCTCCAGGGGCAGCTGGGGTAACACTGAAGCTTTCTTT	TRBJ1-1	NA	TRBV7-2